This passage covers 30 T cell receptor beta chains from one sample sequenced in a study of cytomegalovirus exposure and HLA in healthy donors. Using immunoSEQ multiplex PCR, the repertoire was profiled, and TCRdb retains in-frame clones only, with some absent. This table holds 55,000 to 75,000 clones, approximately 95% found once. The sequenced sample consisted of PBMCs. These receptors originate from a woman between 18 and 30 years old in good health and CMV-seropositive.

This chain joins TRBV6-1 and TRBJ1-1; TRBD1 matches 8 bases. The CDR3 runs to 15 residues. V lost 6 bases to trimming and J lost 1 base; unmatched junction nucleotides: 7. The germline V gene encodes CDR1 MNHNS and CDR2 SASEGT. CDR3 in amino acids: CASSEQTGENTEAFF. CDR3 nucleotides: TGTGCCAGCAGCGAACAGACAGGGGAGAACACTGAAGCTTTCTTT.

V gene TRBV27 combines with J gene TRBJ2-7, with 7 bases identical to TRBD1. CDR1 is MNHEY and CDR2 is SMNVEV in the germline V gene (reference sequence). With V trimmed by 0 bases and J by 2 bases, 10 bases remained unmatched. CDR3 length: 17 residues. The CDR3 reads CASSLSSTGQRAYEQYF. In nucleotides, the CDR3 is TGTGCCAGCAGTTTATCCTCGACGGGACAGAGGGCCTACGAGCAGTACTTC.

CDR3 amino acids: CASSPGTASYEQYF. The CDR3 DNA reads as TGTGCCAGCAGTCCTGGGACAGCTTCCTACGAGCAGTACTTC. The chain uses TRBV27 and TRBJ2-7; TRBD1 agrees at 7 bases. Trimming cost V 5 bases and J 1 base; bases outside gene matches: 5. Germline assignment: CDR1 MNHEY and CDR2 SMNVEV (reference sequence). This CDR3 is built from 14 residues.

The V call is TRBV6-5, the J call TRBJ2-3; 7 bases fit TRBD2. Germline assignment: CDR1 MNHEY and CDR2 SVGAGI. The CDR3 covers 15 residues. Unmatched junction bases numbered 5, after V lost 0 bases and J lost 5 bases. The CDR3 region is CASSYSGGNEDTQYF. Here the CDR3 DNA reads TGTGCCAGCAGTTACTCGGGAGGGAATGAAGATACGCAGTATTTT.

This clone is a singleton in its sample. The chain has TRBV6-5 and TRBJ1-2; 8 bases map to TRBD1. Germline CDR1 and CDR2: MNHEY and SVGAGI. V trimming: 6 bases; J trimming: 4 bases; junction bases outside the gene matches: 10. This CDR3 contains 15 residues. The CDR3 loop reads CASRLDQGAFYGYTF. The CDR3 bases are TGTGCCAGCAGGCTGGATCAGGGGGCTTTCTATGGCTACACCTTC.

This chain links TRBV27 with TRBJ2-1; D ambiguous. V was cut by 6 bases and J by 5 bases, with 20 bases left in between. The CDR3 loop spans 16 amino acids. CDR1 MNHEY and CDR2 SMNVEV come from the germline V gene (reference sequence). The CDR3 bases are TGTGCCAGCAGAAGTCAACCCGAGGCCTTACACAATGAGCAGTTCTTC. It yields the protein CASRSQPEALHNEQFF.

V usage is TRBV30 and J usage is TRBJ2-2; the D gene is possibly TRBD2 (6 bases). Deletions cut 8 bases from V and 2 bases from J, with 18 bases between. CDR1 and CDR2 from the germline V gene are GTSNPN and SVGIG (reference sequence). This CDR3 region has 15 residues. In DNA form, the CDR3 reads TGTGCCAGTAGCAGGGACTCAGCAAACACCGGGGAGCTGTTTTTT. Its protein product is CASSRDSANTGELFF.

The chain has TRBV6-1 and TRBJ1-1; D remains ambiguous. The CDR3 covers 17 residues. The germline V gene encodes CDR1 MNHNS and CDR2 SASEGT. V lost 0 bases and J 4 bases, leaving 18 bases between the germline ends. The CDR3 nucleotides are TGTGCCAGCAGTGAAGCGGTGACTAGAGCGCTGGGCACTGAAGCTTTCTTT. Protein product: CASSEAVTRALGTEAFF.

J is TRBJ2-1 and V is TRBV15, with 10 bases identical to TRBD1. V was pared by 1 base and J by 9 bases, with 3 bases of the junction left unmatched. This CDR3 contains 14 residues. Germline V CDR1 and CDR2: LNHNV, YYDKDF (reference sequence). The CDR3 DNA reads TGTGCCACCAGCAGAGGGGGACAGGGGACTGAGCAGTTCTTC. Translated: CATSRGGQGTEQFF. The full variable domain, completed using reference TRBV15 and TRBJ2-1, is DAMVIQNPRYQVTQFGKPVTLSCSQTLNHNVMYWYQQKSSQAPKLLFHYYDKDFNNEADTPDNFQSRRPNTSFCFLDIRSPGLGDTAMYLCATSRGGQGTEQFFGPGTRLTVL.

CDR3 bases: TGCGCCAGCAGCGCCGAGAACTATGGCTACACCTTC. It is translated as CASSAENYGYTF. This chain joins TRBV5-1 and TRBJ1-2; no firm D call. This CDR3 is built from 12 residues. V dropped 4 bases and J dropped 2 bases, with 6 bases sitting between them. CDR1 SGHRS and CDR2 YFSETQ come from the germline V gene.

The CDR3 reads CAISESGSNYGYTF. CDR3 in DNA: TGTGCCATCAGTGAGTCGGGCTCTAACTATGGCTACACCTTC. The chain combines TRBV10-3 with TRBJ1-2, with D hard to call. The germline V gene has CDR1 ENHRY and CDR2 SYGVKD. The CDR3 covers 14 residues. V lost 0 bases, J lost 0 bases, and 5 bases lay in between.

The V call is TRBV27, the J call TRBJ2-3; 7 bases are a match to TRBD2. Germline assignment: CDR1 MNHEY and CDR2 SMNVEV (reference sequence). With V trimmed by 3 bases and J by 4 bases, 7 bases remained unmatched. CDR3 length equals 15 residues. The CDR3 DNA sequence: TGTGCCAGCAGTTTGGCGGGAGCTAAGGCAGATACGCAGTATTTT. This gives the protein CASSLAGAKADTQYF.

The chain carries TRBV9 and TRBJ1-4, with D perhaps matching TRBD1 (6 bases). The CDR3 contains 16 residues. Trimming stripped 4 bases from V and 6 bases from J, with 19 bases between. CDR1 SGDLS and CDR2 YYNGEE come from the germline V gene. The CDR3 loop reads CASSRTVGGVYEKLFF. Written as DNA, the CDR3 is TGTGCCAGCAGCCGAACCGTAGGGGGGGTCTATGAAAAACTGTTTTTT.

The rearrangement links TRBV5-1 to TRBJ2-5; D is possibly TRBD2 (6 bases). Per germline, CDR1 SGHRS and CDR2 YFSETQ. Deletions cut 0 bases from V and 4 bases from J, with 13 bases between. The CDR3 sequence is 15 residues long. CDR3 nucleotide sequence: TGCGCCAGCAGCTTGGGTGGGGAGGAAGGAGAGACCCAGTACTTC. Protein sequence: CASSLGGEEGETQYF.

CDR3 amino acids: CASSTQGTQPQHF. The CDR3 DNA follows: TGTGCCAGTAGTACCCAGGGGACCCAGCCCCAGCATTTT. The J gene is TRBJ1-5, the V gene TRBV19, with a possible D match to TRBD1 (6 bases). This CDR3 is 13 amino acids long. Trimming removed 4 bases from V and 7 bases from J, with 11 bases in between. Germline-derived CDR1 and CDR2 are LNHDA and SQIVND (reference sequence).

The chain links TRBV6-1 to TRBJ1-1; a possible D gene is TRBD1 (5 bases). V was pared by 2 bases and J by 8 bases, with 18 bases between. Germline lookup yields CDR1 MNHNS and CDR2 SASEGT. The CDR3 consists of 15 residues. The CDR3 DNA is TGTGCCAGCAGTGAATTAAGAATAGGGGTGGCCGAAGCTTTCTTT. Amino acid sequence: CASSELRIGVAEAFF.

As DNA, the CDR3 is TGTGCCAGCAGCGTGCCCGGACACTACGAGCAGTACTTC. Translation: CASSVPGHYEQYF. The V call is TRBV11-1, the J call TRBJ2-7, with D perhaps matching TRBD1 (5 bases). Germline-derived CDR1 and CDR2 are SGHAT and FQDESV (reference sequence). The CDR3 runs to 13 residues. Trimming removed 5 bases at V and 3 bases at J, with 11 bases between.

The CDR3 nucleotides are TGCGCCAGCAGCTACACAGGGGGGAGCTCCTATAATTCACCCCTCCACTTT. This codes for CASSYTGGSSYNSPLHF. The chain uses TRBV4-3 and TRBJ1-6; 8 bases are shared with TRBD1. Looked up from germline, CDR1 is LGHNA and CDR2 is YSLEER. V shed 5 bases, J shed 0 bases, and the junction held 6 bases outside the gene matches. This CDR3 region has 17 residues.

This chain connects TRBV14 to TRBJ2-1; TRBD2 aligns across 9 bases. In germline, CDR1 is SGHDN, CDR2 FVKESK. The V gene end was trimmed by 0 bases and the J gene end by 7 bases; junction bases not matched to a gene: 16. This CDR3 has 19 residues. The CDR3 protein is CASSQEQWGLGTSRNEQFF. DNA of the CDR3: TGTGCCAGCAGCCAAGAACAGTGGGGTTTGGGGACTAGCAGAAATGAGCAGTTCTTC.

This clone was observed a few times. CDR3 sequence (DNA): TGCGCCAGCAGCCAACTCACCGGGGGGCCCGGGGAGCTGTTTTTT. Translating gives CASSQLTGGPGELFF. This sequence joins TRBV4-3 and TRBJ2-2; D might be TRBD2 (7 bases). The CDR3 sequence is 15 residues long. Deletions cut 2 bases from V and 6 bases from J, with 13 bases between. Germline CDR1 is LGHNA and CDR2 is YSLEER.

The gene calls are TRBV14 and TRBJ1-1; no clear D gene. The V and J ends lost 4 bases and 4 bases respectively, with 10 bases between them. There are 13 residues in the CDR3. From germline, CDR1 is SGHDN and CDR2 FVKESK. The CDR3 DNA is TGTGCCAGCAGCCGCACAAGCGGCACTGAAGCTTTCTTT. Translation gives CASSRTSGTEAFF.

The chain is built from TRBV30 and TRBJ1-5; the D is unclear. Germline CDR1 GTSNPN, CDR2 SVGIG (reference sequence). The CDR3 runs to 13 residues. V gave up 1 base and J gave up 1 base, with 5 bases separating them. The CDR3, as DNA: TGTGCCTGGAGTGCAGGAAGCAATCAGCCCCAGCATTTT. Protein product: CAWSAGSNQPQHF. Supplemented by reference TRBV30 and TRBJ1-5, the full variable domain reads SQTIHQWPATLVQPVGSPLSLECTVEGTSNPNLYWYRQAAGRGLQLLFYSVGIGQISSEVPQNLSASRPQDRQFILSSKKLLLSDSGFYLCAWSAGSNQPQHFGDGTRLSIL.

This clone showed up just once. This chain joins TRBV6-1 and TRBJ2-5; 9 bases line up with TRBD2. Germline V gene data show CDR1 as MNHNS and CDR2 as SASEGT. The V segment lost 4 bases and the J segment 4 bases; nucleotides outside the gene matches: 10. This CDR3 region has 16 residues. The CDR3 loop reads CASSVGRGGRIETQYF. CDR3 nucleotides: TGTGCCAGCAGTGTAGGGCGGGGGGGCCGTATAGAGACCCAGTACTTC.

J is TRBJ1-2 and V is TRBV4-3; D unclear. This CDR3 contains 14 residues. V lost 2 bases to trimming and J lost 4 bases, with 11 bases between them. The germline CDR1 and CDR2 sequences are LGHNA and YSLEER. Written as DNA, the CDR3 is TGCGCCAGCAGCCAAAGCGTCGACGTCTATGGCTACACCTTC. This sequence encodes CASSQSVDVYGYTF.

V gene TRBV9 combines with J gene TRBJ2-3; 10 nucleotides line up with TRBD1. The CDR3 spans 16 residues. The germline V gene encodes CDR1 SGDLS and CDR2 YYNGEE. With V trimmed by 4 bases and J by 2 bases, 7 bases remained unmatched. In nucleotides, the CDR3 is TGTGCCAGCAGCCGAAGTGGACAGGGGGACACAGATACGCAGTATTTT. Its protein product is CASSRSGQGDTDTQYF.

The chain couples TRBV29-1 to TRBJ2-1; TRBD2 aligns across 14 bases. The V and J ends lost 1 base and 4 bases, in that order; junction bases with no gene match: 3. This CDR3 comprises 16 residues. The germline V gene encodes CDR1 SQVTM and CDR2 ANQGSEA. In DNA, the CDR3 is TGCAGCGTTGAAGGACTAGCGGGAGGGACGTACAATGAGCAGTTCTTC. Protein sequence: CSVEGLAGGTYNEQFF.

The chain carries TRBV28 and TRBJ2-7; weak D call: TRBD1 (5 bases). CDR3 size: 16 residues. Germline V CDR1 and CDR2: MDHEN, SYDVKM. V was cut by 5 bases and J by 4 bases, with 21 bases left in between. Here the CDR3 DNA reads TGTGCCAGCAGTGCCCCTCGGGCAGGGTTAAGTTACGAGCAGTACTTC. Translating it yields CASSAPRAGLSYEQYF.

This chain joins TRBV5-1 and TRBJ2-3, with 15 bases identical to TRBD2. Germline assignment: CDR1 SGHRS and CDR2 YFSETQ. The V and J ends lost 7 bases and 0 bases, in that order; junction bases with no gene match: 6. This CDR3 has 17 residues. The CDR3 coding sequence is TGCGCCAGCGGCCGGACTAGCGGGGGGGCCAGCACAGATACGCAGTATTTT. Translating it yields CASGRTSGGASTDTQYF.

In this sample, this clone turned up a few times. The rearrangement joins TRBV11-3 to TRBJ2-3; D perhaps matches TRBD2 (5 bases). The germline V and J ends were trimmed by 5 bases and 0 bases, with 6 bases remaining between them. The CDR3 extends over 13 amino acids. CDR1 and CDR2 (germline): SGHNT, YENEEA. The CDR3 here is CASSRTSTDTQYF. CDR3 DNA: TGTGCCAGCAGCCGGACTAGCACAGATACGCAGTATTTT. The whole variable domain, filled in from reference TRBV11-3 and TRBJ2-3, reads EAGVVQSPRYKIIEKKQPVAFWCNPISGHNTLYWYLQNLGQGPELLIRYENEEAVDDSQLPKDRFSAERLKGVDSTLKIQPAELGDSAVYLCASSRTSTDTQYFGPGTRLTVL.

This clone turned up a few times. The V gene is TRBV18, the J gene TRBJ2-2, with D possibly TRBD2 on 5 matching bases. V was pared by 4 bases and J by 2 bases, with 14 bases between. The CDR3 loop spans 16 amino acids. Germline lookup yields CDR1 KGHSH and CDR2 LQKENI. CDR3 DNA sequence: TGTGCCAGCTCACAGGTTGAAGCGGAAAACACCGGGGAGCTGTTTTTT. It is translated as CASSQVEAENTGELFF.